This T cell receptor (beta chain) emerged from a study of blood T cell repertoires in COVID-19. Study information: COVID-19 samples from acute and convalescent phases originated in the United States, Italy and Spain.

In the authors' methods: Reference gene primer amplification gave estimated nucleated cell counts. Assay: immunoSEQ multiplex PCR; the TCRdb copy retains only in-frame clones and omits some. D and trimming come from the DNA, and the V and J calls and clone size come from that table. The sample lists under 130,000 clones, about 75% occurring once. V trimming: 1 base; J trimming: 10 bases; junction bases outside the gene matches: 12. This CDR3 spans 15 amino acids. The germline CDR1 and CDR2 sequences are SEHNR and FQNEAQ (reference sequence). This sequence originates from a man older than 75 with acute or convalescent COVID-19. The chain uses TRBV7-9 and TRBJ1-1, with 7 nucleotides matching TRBD1. The sequenced material came from peripheral blood. CDR3 nucleotides: TGTGCCAGCAGCTTAGATTCAAGGGGGCGCCAAAGAGCTTTCTTT. Its translation is CASSLDSRGRQRAFF.